These 25 T cell receptor beta chains were sequenced from one sample in a study of Ad26.COV2.S vaccination and SARS-CoV-2 variants. Using immunoSEQ multiplex PCR, the repertoire was profiled, and TCRdb retains in-frame clones only, with some absent. The repertoire holds 360,000 or so clones, with more than 75% as singletons. Treatment here: some 20 received Ad26.COV2.S at low or high dose, single or two shots; 5 received placebo; per-sample allocation not given. The samples were gathered on day 63 after the first injection of vaccine or placebo. This material consisted of peripheral blood, taken in a trial of Ad26.COV2.S vaccine versus placebo. These receptors all come from a person between 18 and 60 years old who received the Ad26.COV2.S COVID-19 vaccine or a placebo.

The chain uses TRBV5-4 and TRBJ1-1, with D unclear. The CDR3 is 12 residues long. Germline V lookup: CDR1 SGHNT, CDR2 YYREEE (reference sequence). The V end lost 5 bases, the J end lost 4 bases, and 9 bases lay between the germline ends. CDR3 region: CASRVAGTEAFF. The CDR3 DNA reads as TGTGCCAGCAGGGTGGCTGGCACTGAAGCTTTCTTT.

This clone has just one count. The chain combines TRBV4-1 with TRBJ1-1, with D perhaps TRBD1 (6 bases). V lost 3 bases and J lost 5, with 16 bases in between. The CDR3 runs to 15 residues. Germline V lookup: CDR1 MGHRA, CDR2 YSYEKL. CDR3 nucleotides: TGCGCCAGCAGCCAGCTAGGGGGGCGTGGAACTGAAGCTTTCTTT. It yields the protein CASSQLGGRGTEAFF.

The rearrangement joins TRBV6-5 to TRBJ1-2; the D is unclear. Deletions cut 0 bases from V and 1 base from J, with 6 bases between. Germline CDR1 reads MNHEY; CDR2 reads SVGAGI. This CDR3 contains 14 residues. The DNA of the CDR3 is TGTGCCAGCAGTTACTCGCTACTTAACTATGGCTACACCTTC. Protein product: CASSYSLLNYGYTF.

The rearrangement joins TRBV5-1 to TRBJ2-5; D is unresolved. The CDR3 extends over 13 amino acids. V was trimmed by 0 bases and J by 4 bases, leaving 7 bases between them. CDR1 and CDR2 (germline): SGHRS, YFSETQ. The CDR3 coding sequence is TGCGCCAGCAGCTTGGGACTGTTAGAGACCCAGTACTTC. Encoded protein: CASSLGLLETQYF.

The chain recombines TRBV7-8 with TRBJ1-3; the D gene is possibly TRBD1 (6 bases). CDR1 and CDR2 from the germline V gene are SGHVS and FQNEAQ. CDR3 length: 14 amino acids. V was trimmed by 4 bases and J by 4 bases, leaving 11 bases between them. The CDR3 region is CASSSGTFGNTIYF. For the CDR3, the DNA is TGTGCCAGCAGCTCAGGGACATTCGGAAACACCATATATTTT. The entire variable domain, with the rest obtained from reference TRBV7-8 and TRBJ1-3, is as follows: GAGVSQSPRYKVAKRGQDVALRCDPISGHVSLFWYQQALGQGPEFLTYFQNEAQLDKSGLPSDRFFAERPEGSVSTLKIQRTQQEDSAVYLCASSSGTFGNTIYFGEGSWLTVV.

The chain has TRBV9 and TRBJ1-4; tentative D call: TRBD1 (6 bases). The CDR3 consists of 15 residues. Germline loops: CDR1 SGDLS, CDR2 YYNGEE. Trimming removed 3 bases at V and 8 bases at J, with 17 bases between. In DNA form, the CDR3 reads TGTGCCAGCAGCGCTCCACAGGGCGTCGGGGAAAAACTGTTTTTT. Protein product: CASSAPQGVGEKLFF.

This sequence joins TRBV10-3 and TRBJ2-7; D is undetermined. Germline CDR1 ENHRY, CDR2 SYGVKD. Trimming stripped 0 bases from V and 0 bases from J, with 6 bases between. This CDR3 is 14 amino acids long. The CDR3 sequence is CAISESGNSYEQYF. The CDR3, as DNA: TGTGCCATCAGTGAGTCTGGGAACTCCTACGAGCAGTACTTC.

The CDR3 region has the DNA TGTGCCAGCGGGCAGGGGATGCCCGGGGAGCTGTTTTTT. This translates into CASGQGMPGELFF. V and J are TRBV7-2 and TRBJ2-2; tentatively, D is TRBD1 (6 bases). The germline CDR1 and CDR2 sequences are SGHTA and FQGNSA. Trimming removed 8 bases from V and 6 bases from J, with 13 bases in between. The CDR3 runs 13 residues.

The chain has TRBV25-1 and TRBJ1-2; 8 positions agree with TRBD1. Germline CDR1 is MGHDK and CDR2 is SYGVNS. This CDR3 comprises 15 residues. Trimming at V came to 6 bases and at J to 4 bases, leaving 10 bases not matched to a gene. The CDR3 sequence is CASSGRTGRFYGYTF. The CDR3, as DNA: TGTGCCAGCAGCGGCCGGACAGGGCGCTTCTATGGCTACACCTTC.

This chain uses TRBV15 with TRBJ2-5, with 7 nucleotides matching TRBD2. Germline V gene data show CDR1 as LNHNV and CDR2 as YYDKDF (reference sequence). The trim removed 0 bases at V and 5 bases at J, leaving 6 bases unmatched. There are 15 residues in the CDR3. The CDR3 protein is CATSRDQGGSETQYF. DNA of the CDR3: TGTGCCACCAGCAGAGATCAGGGCGGGAGTGAGACCCAGTACTTC.

The chain links TRBV4-1 to TRBJ2-6; the D is unclear. Trimming pared 2 bases from V and 0 bases from J, leaving 11 bases between. There are 17 residues in the CDR3. Germline values: CDR1 MGHRA, CDR2 YSYEKL. CDR3 DNA sequence: TGCGCCAGCAGCCAAATGTACACCGGCTCTGGGGCCAACGTCCTGACTTTC. This translates into CASSQMYTGSGANVLTF.

The chain links TRBV4-1 to TRBJ1-4; 7 bases line up with TRBD1. CDR1 and CDR2 from the germline V gene are MGHRA and YSYEKL. After removal of 0 bases from V and 8 bases from J, the junction contained 9 bases not matched to a gene. CDR3 length: 16 amino acids. In DNA form, the CDR3 reads TGCGCCAGCAGCCAAGATGGAGAGGGGGCGGGAGAAAAACTGTTTTTT. Translation gives CASSQDGEGAGEKLFF.

In regard to this clone: A read error may produce the germline difference seen at one junction end. The rearrangement links TRBV19 to TRBJ1-1; 9 bases align to TRBD1. The length of the CDR3 is 13 residues. The germline V gene has CDR1 LNHDA and CDR2 SQIVND (reference sequence). The CDR3 sequence: CASSIDRGAEAFF. For the CDR3, the DNA is TGTGCCAGTAGCATAGACAGGGGGGCTGAAGCTTTCTTT.

This chain links TRBV19 with TRBJ2-7, with D unclear. Between the trimmed V and J ends, which lost 0 bases and 1 base, there was a span of 19 bases. Germline assignment: CDR1 LNHDA and CDR2 SQIVND (reference sequence). The CDR3 length is 18 residues. The CDR3 coding sequence is TGTGCCAGTAGTATAGATTCTCCCCCCCTACACGAATCCTACGAGCAGTACTTC. Its protein is CASSIDSPPLHESYEQYF. Variable domain in full (rest from reference TRBV19 and TRBJ2-7): DGGITQSPKYLFRKEGQNVTLSCEQNLNHDAMYWYRQDPGQGLRLIYYSQIVNDFQKGDIAEGYSVSREKKESFPLTVTSAQKNPTAFYLCASSIDSPPLHESYEQYFGPGTRLTVT.

The CDR3: CASSRQGINEQFF. In nucleotides, the CDR3 is TGTGCCAGCAGCCGGCAGGGTATCAATGAGCAGTTCTTC. This chain uses TRBV11-1 with TRBJ2-1, with D maybe TRBD1 (5 bases). V lost 5 bases, J lost 6 bases, and 11 bases lay in between. The CDR3 runs 13 residues. Germline V gene data show CDR1 as SGHAT and CDR2 as FQDESV (reference sequence).

This chain joins TRBV7-2 and TRBJ1-4; possibly TRBD1 for D (5 bases). V lost 1 base and J 5 bases, leaving 11 bases between the germline ends. CDR1 and CDR2 (germline): SGHTA, FQGNSA. CDR3 length equals 15 residues. CDR3 amino acids: CASSLGQTGNEKLFF. DNA for the CDR3: TGTGCCAGCAGCTTAGGTCAAACAGGCAATGAAAAACTGTTTTTT. Based on the CDR3 plus reference TRBV7-2 and TRBJ1-4, the full variable domain is GAGVSQSPSNKVTEKGKDVELRCDPISGHTALYWYRQSLGQGLEFLIYFQGNSAPDKSGLPSDRFSAERTGGSVSTLTIQRTQQEDSAVYLCASSLGQTGNEKLFFGSGTQLSVL.

The chain uses TRBV2 and TRBJ2-1; 11 bases agree with TRBD2. The CDR3 has 19 amino acids. Germline V gene sequence: CDR1 SNHLY, CDR2 FYNNEI. J gave up 0 bases and V 3 bases, and 10 bases lay outside the gene matches. Here the CDR3 reads CASSDALAGGISSYNEQFF. As DNA, the CDR3 is TGTGCCAGCAGTGATGCCCTAGCGGGGGGAATAAGCTCCTACAATGAGCAGTTCTTC.

V is TRBV7-9 and J is TRBJ1-2; unclear D gene. The CDR3 contains 12 residues. Germline CDR1 is SEHNR and CDR2 is FQNEAQ (reference sequence). The germline V and J ends were trimmed by 6 bases and 7 bases, with 12 bases remaining between them. The chain's CDR3 is CASSMIGLGYTF. For the CDR3, the DNA is TGTGCCAGCAGTATGATCGGGCTTGGCTACACCTTC.

V usage is TRBV27 and J usage is TRBJ1-3; no firm D call. Germline CDR1 reads MNHEY; CDR2 reads SMNVEV (reference sequence). Trimming removed 2 bases at V and 0 bases at J, with 8 bases between. CDR3 length: 15 amino acids. CDR3 residues: CASSLGPFSGNTIYF. The CDR3 coding sequence is TGTGCCAGCAGTTTAGGACCGTTCTCTGGAAACACCATATATTTT.

The V call is TRBV18, the J call TRBJ2-3, with 12 bases identical to TRBD2. The CDR3 length is 16 residues. Germline CDR1 and CDR2: KGHSH and LQKENI. With 4 bases clipped from V and 2 bases from J, the junction kept 4 bases outside the gene matches. The CDR3 loop reads CASSLTSGGHTDTQYF. The CDR3 DNA reads as TGTGCCAGCTCACTTACTAGCGGGGGGCACACAGATACGCAGTATTTT.

The chain carries TRBV2 and TRBJ2-7; 7 positions agree with TRBD2. The CDR3 spans 13 residues. Germline assignment: CDR1 SNHLY and CDR2 FYNNEI. Trimming cost V 11 bases and J 3 bases; bases outside gene matches: 10. The CDR3 DNA is TGTGCCGGGGGACTGGGAGGGAGCTACGAGCAGTACTTC. Its protein product is CAGGLGGSYEQYF.

The chain links TRBV4-2 to TRBJ2-4, with 9 bases identical to TRBD1. The CDR3 has 18 amino acids. Per germline, CDR1 LGHNA and CDR2 YNFKEQ. The ends lost 5 bases at V and 1 base at J; junction bases unmatched: 12. DNA for the CDR3: TGTGCCAGCAGCGGGGGACAGGGAACCTCTCTCGCCAAAAACATTCAGTACTTC. This codes for CASSGGQGTSLAKNIQYF.

V usage is TRBV4-3 and J usage is TRBJ2-7, with TRBD1 as a possible D gene (6 bases). CDR1 and CDR2 (germline): LGHNA, YSLEER. This CDR3 comprises 16 residues. V lost 0 bases and J 2 bases, leaving 14 bases between the germline ends. The CDR3 bases are TGCGCCAGCAGCCAAGACTTCGACAGGACCACCTACGAGCAGTACTTC. Its translation is CASSQDFDRTTYEQYF.

The V gene is TRBV12-3 or TRBV12-4, the J gene TRBJ2-1, with TRBD1 identical over 7 bases. The CDR3 length is 13 residues. Germline trimming cut 3 bases from V and 10 bases from J; bases unmatched to any gene: 6. The CDR3 reads CASSFKGAGEQFF. CDR3 DNA sequence: TGTGCCAGCAGTTTCAAGGGGGCAGGAGAGCAGTTCTTC.

The table lists this clone with a few counts. The chain carries TRBV7-9 and TRBJ1-1; D unclear. Trimming shortened V by 5 bases and J by 4 bases, and 8 bases separated the two germline ends. Germline values: CDR1 SEHNR, CDR2 FQNEAQ (reference sequence). The CDR3 length is 12 residues. CDR3 sequence reads: CASSQVRTEAFF. The DNA of the CDR3 is TGTGCCAGCAGCCAGGTGCGCACTGAAGCTTTCTTT.